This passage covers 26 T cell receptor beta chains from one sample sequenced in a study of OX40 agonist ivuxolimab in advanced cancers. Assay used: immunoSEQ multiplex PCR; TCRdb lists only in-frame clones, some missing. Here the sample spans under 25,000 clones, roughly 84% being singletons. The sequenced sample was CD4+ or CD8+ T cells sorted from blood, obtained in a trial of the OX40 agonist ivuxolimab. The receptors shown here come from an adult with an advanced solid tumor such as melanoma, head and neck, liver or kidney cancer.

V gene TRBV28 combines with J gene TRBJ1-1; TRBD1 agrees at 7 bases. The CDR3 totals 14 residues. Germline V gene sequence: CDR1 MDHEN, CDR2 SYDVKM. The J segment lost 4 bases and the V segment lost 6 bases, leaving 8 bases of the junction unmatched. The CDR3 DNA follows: TGTGCCAGCAGAAGACAGGGTTCCCCCACTGAAGCTTTCTTT. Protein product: CASRRQGSPTEAFF.

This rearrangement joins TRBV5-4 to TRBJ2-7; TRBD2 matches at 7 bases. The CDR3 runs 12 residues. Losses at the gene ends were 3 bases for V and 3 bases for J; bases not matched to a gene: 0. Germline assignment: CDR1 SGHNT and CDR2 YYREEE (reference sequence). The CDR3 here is CASSWGGYEQYF. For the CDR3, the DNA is TGTGCCAGCAGCTGGGGGGGCTACGAGCAGTACTTC.

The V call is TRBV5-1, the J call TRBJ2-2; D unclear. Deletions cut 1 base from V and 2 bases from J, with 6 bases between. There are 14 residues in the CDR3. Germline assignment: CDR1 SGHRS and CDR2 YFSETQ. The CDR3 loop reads CASSLISNTGELFF. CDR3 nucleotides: TGCGCCAGCAGCTTGATTTCAAACACCGGGGAGCTGTTTTTT.

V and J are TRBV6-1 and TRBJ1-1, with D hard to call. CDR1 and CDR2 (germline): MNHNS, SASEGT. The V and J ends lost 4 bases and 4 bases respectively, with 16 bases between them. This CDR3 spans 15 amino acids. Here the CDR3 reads CASSGAVTGSTEAFF. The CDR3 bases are TGTGCCAGCAGTGGAGCCGTCACTGGGAGCACTGAAGCTTTCTTT.

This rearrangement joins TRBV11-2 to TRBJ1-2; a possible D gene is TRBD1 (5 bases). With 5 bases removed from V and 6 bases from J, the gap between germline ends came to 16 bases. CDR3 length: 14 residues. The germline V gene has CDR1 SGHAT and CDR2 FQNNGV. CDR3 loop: CASSQGAAFHGYTF. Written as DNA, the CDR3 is TGTGCCAGCAGCCAAGGGGCGGCATTCCATGGCTACACCTTC.

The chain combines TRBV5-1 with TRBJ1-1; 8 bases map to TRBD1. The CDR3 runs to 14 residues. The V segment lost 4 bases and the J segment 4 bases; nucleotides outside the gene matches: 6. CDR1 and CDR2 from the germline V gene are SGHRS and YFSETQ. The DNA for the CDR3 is TGCGCCAGCAGCACTACAGGGGGAATCACTGAAGCTTTCTTT. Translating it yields CASSTTGGITEAFF. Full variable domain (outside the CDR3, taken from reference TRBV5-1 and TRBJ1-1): KAGVTQTPRYLIKTRGQQVTLSCSPISGHRSVSWYQQTPGQGLQFLFEYFSETQRNKGNFPGRFSGRQFSNSRSEMNVSTLELGDSALYLCASSTTGGITEAFFGQGTRLTVV.

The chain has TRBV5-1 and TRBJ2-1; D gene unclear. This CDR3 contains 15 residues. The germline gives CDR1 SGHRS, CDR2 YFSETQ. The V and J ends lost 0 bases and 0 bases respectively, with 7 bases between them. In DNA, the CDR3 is TGCGCCAGCAGCTTGGACGGGTACTCCTACAATGAGCAGTTCTTC. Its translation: CASSLDGYSYNEQFF. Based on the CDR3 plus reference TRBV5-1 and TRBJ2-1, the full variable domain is KAGVTQTPRYLIKTRGQQVTLSCSPISGHRSVSWYQQTPGQGLQFLFEYFSETQRNKGNFPGRFSGRQFSNSRSEMNVSTLELGDSALYLCASSLDGYSYNEQFFGPGTRLTVL.

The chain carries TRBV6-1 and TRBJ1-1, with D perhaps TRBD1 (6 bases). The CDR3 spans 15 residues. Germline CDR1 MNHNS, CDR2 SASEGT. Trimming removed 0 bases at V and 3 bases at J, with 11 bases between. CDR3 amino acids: CASSEAAGADTEAFF. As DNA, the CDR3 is TGTGCCAGCAGTGAAGCAGCAGGGGCGGACACTGAAGCTTTCTTT.

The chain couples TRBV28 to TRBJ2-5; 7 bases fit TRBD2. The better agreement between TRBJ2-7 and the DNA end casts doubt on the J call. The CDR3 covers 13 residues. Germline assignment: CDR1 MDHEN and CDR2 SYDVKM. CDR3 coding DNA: TGTGCCAGCGGACTAGGCTTCGGCTACGAGCAGTACTTC. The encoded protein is CASGLGFGYEQYF.

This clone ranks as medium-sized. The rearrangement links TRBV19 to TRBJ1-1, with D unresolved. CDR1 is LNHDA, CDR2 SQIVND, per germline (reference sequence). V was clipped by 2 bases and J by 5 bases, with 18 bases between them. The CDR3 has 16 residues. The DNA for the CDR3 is TGTGCCAGTAGTATATTGGGGAATCCCGGAAGGACTGAAGCTTTCTTT. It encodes CASSILGNPGRTEAFF.

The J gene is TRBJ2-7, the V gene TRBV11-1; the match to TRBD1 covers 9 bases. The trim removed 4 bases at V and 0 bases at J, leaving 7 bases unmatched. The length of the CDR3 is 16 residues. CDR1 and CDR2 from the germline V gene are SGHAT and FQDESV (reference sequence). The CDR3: CASSSPGQGSSYEQYF. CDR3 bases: TGTGCCAGCAGCTCTCCGGGACAGGGATCCTCCTACGAGCAGTACTTC.

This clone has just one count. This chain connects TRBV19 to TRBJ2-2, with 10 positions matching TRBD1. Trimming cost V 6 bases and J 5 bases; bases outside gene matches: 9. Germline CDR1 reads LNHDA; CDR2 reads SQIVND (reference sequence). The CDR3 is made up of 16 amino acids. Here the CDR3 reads CASRGPGTGVTGELFF. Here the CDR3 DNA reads TGTGCCAGTAGAGGCCCCGGGACAGGGGTTACCGGGGAGCTGTTTTTT.

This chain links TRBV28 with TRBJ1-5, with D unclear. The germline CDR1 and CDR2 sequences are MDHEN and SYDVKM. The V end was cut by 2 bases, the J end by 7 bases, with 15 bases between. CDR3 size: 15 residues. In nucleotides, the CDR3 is TGTGCCAGCAGTTTAGAGGCATTTTTACGGCAGCCCCAGCATTTT. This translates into CASSLEAFLRQPQHF.

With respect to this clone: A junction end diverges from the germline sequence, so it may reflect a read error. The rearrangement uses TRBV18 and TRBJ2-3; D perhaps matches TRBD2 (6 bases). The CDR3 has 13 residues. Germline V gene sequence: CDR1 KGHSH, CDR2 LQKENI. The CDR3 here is CASSLKREIGGDF. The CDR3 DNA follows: TGTGCCAGCTCACTCAAACGGGAGATTGGCGGGGATTTT.

CDR3: CASSYSRGQNEQFF. The CDR3 region has the DNA TGTGCCAGCAGTTACTCGAGAGGGCAGAATGAGCAGTTCTTC. The V and J genes are TRBV6-6 and TRBJ2-1; maybe TRBD2 (5 bases). In germline, CDR1 is MNHNY, CDR2 SVGAGI (reference sequence). CDR3 length: 14 residues. The V gene lost 0 bases and the J gene lost 7 bases, with 10 bases spanning the gap.

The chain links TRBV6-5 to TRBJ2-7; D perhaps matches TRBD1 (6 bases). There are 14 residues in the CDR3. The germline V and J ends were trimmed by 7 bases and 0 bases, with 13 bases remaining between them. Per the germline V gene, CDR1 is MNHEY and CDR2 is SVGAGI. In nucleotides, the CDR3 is TGTGCCAGCACACTTGGGGGCGCCTCCTACGAGCAGTACTTC. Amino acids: CASTLGGASYEQYF.

CDR3 in DNA: TGTGCCAGCAGCCAAGGTGGAAGCTACAATGAGCAGTTCTTC. Protein: CASSQGGSYNEQFF. This sequence joins TRBV14 and TRBJ2-1; no firm D call. This CDR3 is built from 14 residues. V was trimmed by 1 base and J by 3 bases, leaving 7 bases between them. Germline V gene lookup returns CDR1 SGHDN and CDR2 FVKESK.

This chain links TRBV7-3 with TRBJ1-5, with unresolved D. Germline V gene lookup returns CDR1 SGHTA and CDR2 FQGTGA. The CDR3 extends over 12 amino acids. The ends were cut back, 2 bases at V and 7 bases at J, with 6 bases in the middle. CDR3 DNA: TGTGCCAGCAGCTTAGGTACACAGCCCCAGCATTTT. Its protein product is CASSLGTQPQHF.

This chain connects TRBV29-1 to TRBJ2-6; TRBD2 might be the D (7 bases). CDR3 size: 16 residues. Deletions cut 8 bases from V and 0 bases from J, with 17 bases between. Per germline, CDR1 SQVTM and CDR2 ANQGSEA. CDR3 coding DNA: TGCAGCACCCGGGGGGCCGGTCCCTCTGGGGCCAACGTCCTGACTTTC. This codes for CSTRGAGPSGANVLTF.

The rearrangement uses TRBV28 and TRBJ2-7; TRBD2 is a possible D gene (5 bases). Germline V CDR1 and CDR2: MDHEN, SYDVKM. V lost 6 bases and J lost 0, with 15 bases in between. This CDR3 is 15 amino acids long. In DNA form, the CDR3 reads TGTGCCAGCAGCCCCGGACTCAAGGCCTCCTACGAGCAGTACTTC. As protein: CASSPGLKASYEQYF.

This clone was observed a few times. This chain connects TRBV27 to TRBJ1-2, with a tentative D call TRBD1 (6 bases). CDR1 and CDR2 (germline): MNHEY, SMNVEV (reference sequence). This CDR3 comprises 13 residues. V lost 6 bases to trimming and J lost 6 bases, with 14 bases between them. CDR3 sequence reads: CASRRGQLDGYTF. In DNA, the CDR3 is TGTGCCAGCAGGCGCGGACAGCTAGATGGCTACACCTTC.

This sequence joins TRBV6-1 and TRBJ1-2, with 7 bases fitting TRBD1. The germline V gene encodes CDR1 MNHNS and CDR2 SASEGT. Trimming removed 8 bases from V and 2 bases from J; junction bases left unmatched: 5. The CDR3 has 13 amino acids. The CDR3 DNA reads TGTGCCAGCCTGATGACAGGGAACTATGGCTACACCTTC. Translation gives CASLMTGNYGYTF.

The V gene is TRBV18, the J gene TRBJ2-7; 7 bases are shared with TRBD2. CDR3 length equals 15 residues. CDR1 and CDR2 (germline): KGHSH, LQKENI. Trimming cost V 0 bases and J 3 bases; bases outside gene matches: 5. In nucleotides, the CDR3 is TGTGCCAGCTCACCACCGAGCAGGGAGGGCTACGAGCAGTACTTC. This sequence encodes CASSPPSREGYEQYF.

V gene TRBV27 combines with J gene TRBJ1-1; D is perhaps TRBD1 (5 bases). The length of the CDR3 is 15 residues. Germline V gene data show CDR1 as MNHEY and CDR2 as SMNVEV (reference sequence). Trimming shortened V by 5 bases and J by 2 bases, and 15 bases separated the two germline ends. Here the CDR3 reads CASSGARTRNTEAFF. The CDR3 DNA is TGTGCCAGCAGTGGTGCTCGGACAAGAAACACTGAAGCTTTCTTT.

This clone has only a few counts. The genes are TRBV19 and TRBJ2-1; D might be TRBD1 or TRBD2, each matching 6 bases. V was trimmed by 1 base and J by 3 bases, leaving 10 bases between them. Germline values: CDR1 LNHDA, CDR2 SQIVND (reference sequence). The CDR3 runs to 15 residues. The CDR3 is CASSIAGALYNEQFF. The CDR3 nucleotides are TGTGCCAGTAGTATAGCGGGGGCCCTCTACAATGAGCAGTTCTTC.

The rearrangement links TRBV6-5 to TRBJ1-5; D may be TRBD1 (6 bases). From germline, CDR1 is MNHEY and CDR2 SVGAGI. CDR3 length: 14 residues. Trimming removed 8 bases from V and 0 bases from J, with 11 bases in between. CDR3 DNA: TGTGCCAGCGGGGGGCGTTATAGCAATCAGCCCCAGCATTTT. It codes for CASGGRYSNQPQHF.